The 16 T cell receptor beta chains presented below share a single source sample, sequenced in a study of T cells in Graves' hyperthyroidism and ophthalmopathy. RNA transcripts were the template for amplifying TCR beta CDR3 regions. TCR CDR3 regions were first amplified by RT-PCR with HTBI primers. TCRdb reprocessed the multiplex PCR reads with MiXCR, giving one entry per CDR3 protein. Counted here are a few hundred thousand distinct CDR3 sequences, 22% occurring once; the ten biggest clones make up approximately 49%. What was sequenced was blood. The receptor set was obtained from a woman aged 70-85 years with Graves' ophthalmopathy.

J is TRBJ2-1 and V is TRBV7-3, with 8 nucleotides matching TRBD2. V was clipped by 3 bases and J by 4 bases; unmatched bases: 8. Germline V lookup: CDR1 SGHTA, CDR2 FQGTGA. The CDR3 extends over 16 amino acids. Here the CDR3 DNA reads TGTGCCAGCAGCTTCCCGTCGACGGGAGGGTACAATGAGCAGTTCTTC. Residues: CASSFPSTGGYNEQFF.

The gene calls are TRBV19 and TRBJ1-6; no definite D call. The length of the CDR3 is 13 residues. Between the trimmed V and J ends, which lost 3 bases and 7 bases, there was a span of 7 bases. Germline lookup yields CDR1 LNHDA and CDR2 SQIVND (reference sequence). CDR3 nucleotide sequence: TGTGCCAGTAGTATCAGCTTAAATTCACCCCTCCACTTT. It encodes CASSISLNSPLHF.

This clonotype has only a few counts. The J gene is TRBJ1-4, the V gene TRBV10-3, with unresolved D. V shed 0 bases and J shed 5 bases, with 4 bases lying between them. The germline V gene has CDR1 ENHRY and CDR2 SYGVKD. This CDR3 contains 13 residues. The CDR3 reads CAISESLNEKLFF. The CDR3 bases are TGTGCCATCAGTGAGTCGCTGAATGAAAAACTGTTTTTT.

This clonotype was seen at least ten times. The chain joins TRBV6-1 to TRBJ1-5; D might be TRBD1 (6 bases). The CDR3 is 13 amino acids. Trimming cost V 7 bases and J 6 bases, with 13 bases left between them. The germline gives CDR1 MNHNS, CDR2 SASEGT. CDR3 bases: TGTGCCAGCACTAGACAGGTTTCTCAGCCCCAGCATTTT. Translated: CASTRQVSQPQHF.

This clonotype was recorded a few times. The rearrangement links TRBV7-2 to TRBJ1-1; D gene ambiguous. The CDR3 sequence is 14 residues long. Germline V CDR1 and CDR2: SGHTA, FQGNSA. The V end lost 6 bases, the J end lost 4 bases, and 15 bases lay between the germline ends. The CDR3 region is CASRRTGSSTEAFF. CDR3 nucleotides: TGTGCCAGCAGACGAACGGGGTCGAGCACTGAAGCTTTCTTT.

This clonotype occurred many times. The chain uses TRBV2 and TRBJ2-7; 7 bases agree with TRBD1. Trimming at V came to 7 bases and at J to 0 bases, leaving 6 bases not matched to a gene. The germline CDR1 and CDR2 sequences are SNHLY and FYNNEI. CDR3 length: 14 amino acids. CDR3 protein: CASITGTASYEQYF. DNA of the CDR3: TGTGCCAGCATCACCGGGACAGCCTCCTACGAGCAGTACTTC.

This clonotype turned up a few times. The V call is TRBV12-5, the J call TRBJ1-2; 7 bases map to TRBD1. This CDR3 has 14 amino acids. The germline V gene has CDR1 LGHNT and CDR2 FRNRAP. J was trimmed by 8 bases and V by 2 bases; bases with no gene match: 8. The CDR3 region is CASGLPTTGTGYTF. The CDR3 bases are TGTGCTAGTGGTTTGCCGACGACAGGGACCGGCTACACCTTC.

This clonotype was detected a few times. V gene TRBV7-8 combines with J gene TRBJ2-3; 10 bases align to TRBD2. Germline values: CDR1 SGHVS, CDR2 FQNEAQ. Trimming took 5 bases from V and 0 from J; bases not matched to a gene: 5. This CDR3 has 16 amino acids. This CDR3 reads CASSLLAGASTDTQYF. The CDR3 coding sequence is TGTGCCAGCAGCCTCCTAGCGGGAGCGAGCACAGATACGCAGTATTTT.

The chain recombines TRBV5-1 with TRBJ2-1, with D uncertain. Deletions cut 0 bases from V and 12 bases from J, with 13 bases between. The germline V gene encodes CDR1 SGHRS and CDR2 YFSETQ. The CDR3 is 13 amino acids. The DNA of the CDR3 is TGCGCCAGCAGCTTGGTGTCCGAAGTGGGGCAGTTCTTC. Its translation: CASSLVSEVGQFF. Supplemented by reference TRBV5-1 and TRBJ2-1, the full variable domain reads KAGVTQTPRYLIKTRGQQVTLSCSPISGHRSVSWYQQTPGQGLQFLFEYFSETQRNKGNFPGRFSGRQFSNSRSEMNVSTLELGDSALYLCASSLVSEVGQFFGPGTRLTVL.

This chain uses TRBV4-1 with TRBJ1-2; D is undetermined. Germline CDR1 MGHRA, CDR2 YSYEKL. Trimming took 0 bases from V and 7 from J, leaving 9 bases between them. The CDR3 is made up of 13 amino acids. CDR3 protein: CASSQDLWGGYTF. The CDR3, as DNA: TGCGCCAGCAGCCAAGATCTATGGGGTGGCTACACCTTC.

This clonotype was seen at least ten times. The rearrangement joins TRBV28 to TRBJ2-1; TRBD2 matches 14 bases. This CDR3 region has 20 residues. Germline assignment: CDR1 MDHEN and CDR2 SYDVKM. Germline trimming cut 3 bases from V and 0 bases from J; bases unmatched to any gene: 10. CDR3 bases: TGTGCCAGCAGTTTGATGGGACTAGCGGGAGTGCTGAGCTCCTACAATGAGCAGTTCTTC. Its protein is CASSLMGLAGVLSSYNEQFF.

CDR3 region: CASSLGPGGVNTEAFF. Here the CDR3 DNA reads TGCGCCAGCAGCTTGGGCCCCGGGGGGGTGAACACTGAAGCTTTCTTT. This rearrangement joins TRBV5-1 to TRBJ1-1, with D possibly matching TRBD1 (5 bases). V gave up 0 bases and J gave up 0 bases, with 12 bases separating them. This CDR3 region has 16 residues. The germline V gene encodes CDR1 SGHRS and CDR2 YFSETQ.

The table lists this clonotype with a few counts. The CDR3 loop is CATSRVRGLSYNSPLHF. In nucleotides, the CDR3 is TGTGCCACCAGCAGAGTAAGGGGGTTATCCTATAATTCACCCCTCCACTTT. V and J are TRBV15 and TRBJ1-6; possibly TRBD1 for D (6 bases). Between the trimmed V and J ends, which lost 1 base and 1 base, there was a span of 11 bases. Germline V lookup: CDR1 LNHNV, CDR2 YYDKDF (reference sequence). CDR3 size: 17 residues.

This clonotype has at least ten counts. The chain joins TRBV7-8 to TRBJ1-1; possibly TRBD1 for D (6 bases). CDR1 and CDR2 (germline): SGHVS, FQNEAQ. CDR3 length equals 16 residues. Trimming took off 5 bases at V and 0 bases at J, with 16 bases between the two ends. The CDR3: CASSPLVGAMNTEAFF. The CDR3 DNA reads as TGTGCCAGCAGCCCTCTGGTGGGGGCGATGAACACTGAAGCTTTCTTT.

The V gene is TRBV2, the J gene TRBJ2-3, with 8 bases matching TRBD2. The CDR3 contains 15 residues. V shed 11 bases, J shed 0 bases, and the junction held 10 bases outside the gene matches. Germline CDR1 and CDR2: SNHLY and FYNNEI. CDR3 in amino acids: CAREGEAISTDTQYF. The CDR3, as DNA: TGTGCCCGGGAGGGGGAGGCGATTAGCACAGATACGCAGTATTTT.

Remarks on this clonotype: A single base separates this from a much larger clone, so it may be a read error. The chain links TRBV6-2 or TRBV6-3 to TRBJ2-5, with a tentative D call TRBD2 (7 bases). The CDR3 spans 16 residues. Per the germline V gene, CDR1 is MNHEY and CDR2 is SVGEGT. The CDR3 reads CASSYGRAGAGETQHF. The CDR3 nucleotides are TGTGCCAGCAGTTACGGCCGCGCGGGAGCAGGGGAGACCCAGCACTTC.